Below, 10 T cell receptor beta chains from the same sample are listed, as sequenced in a study of T cells of healthy individuals (dated by TCRdb to 2016 to 2019). Libraries were prepared through 5' RACE. The sequencing machine was an Illumina MiSeq. TCRdb applied fastp at Q25 and MiXCR to the public reads, then kept only in-frame beta chains. Rows are combined by CDR3 protein, so each entry shows the most common genes and DNA. The sample table contains around 98,000 distinct CDR3 sequences; only one count was recorded for approximately 16% of them. The ten largest clones represent 6.2% of the sample. The receptors derive from a human donor in good health.

The chain has TRBV2 and TRBJ1-1, with unresolved D. This CDR3 has 15 amino acids. CDR1 is SNHLY and CDR2 is FYNNEI in the germline V gene. The V gene lost 8 bases and the J gene lost 4 bases, with 20 bases spanning the gap. The CDR3 protein is CASCTGELEGTEAFF. The CDR3 DNA follows: TGTGCCAGCTGCACCGGAGAGCTAGAAGGCACTGAAGCTTTCTTT.

The table lists this clonotype with many counts. The V call is TRBV6-1, the J call TRBJ1-5; D remains unclear. This CDR3 is 14 amino acids long. Trimming removed 8 bases from V and 5 bases from J, with 16 bases in between. Per the germline V gene, CDR1 is MNHNS and CDR2 is SASEGT. CDR3 sequence reads: CASVNPGSYQPQHF. CDR3 sequence (DNA): TGTGCCAGCGTCAATCCAGGTTCCTATCAGCCCCAGCATTTT.

This clonotype was seen repeatedly, ten times or more. This sequence joins TRBV3-1 and TRBJ2-6; no firm D call. The V gene lost 0 bases and the J gene lost 12 bases, with 6 bases spanning the gap. The CDR3 runs to 12 residues. Germline CDR1 and CDR2: LGHDT and YNNKEL (reference sequence). Here the CDR3 DNA reads TGTGCCAGCAGCCAAGATAGCAGCGTCCTGACTTTC. Its translation is CASSQDSSVLTF. Full variable domain (missing parts from reference TRBV3-1 and TRBJ2-6): DTAVSQTPKYLVTQMGNDKSIKCEQNLGHDTMYWYKQDSKKFLKIMFSYNNKELIINETVPNRFSPKSPDKAHLNLHINSLELGDSAVYFCASSQDSSVLTFGAGSRLTVL.

The chain recombines TRBV11-2 with TRBJ2-2, with 7 nucleotides matching TRBD1. CDR1 SGHAT and CDR2 FQNNGV come from the germline V gene. The CDR3 is made up of 15 amino acids. Trimming cost V 6 bases and J 0 bases; bases outside gene matches: 4. The CDR3 DNA reads as TGTGCCAGCAGAGAGGGGGCCGCGAACACCGGGGAGCTGTTTTTT. Translating it yields CASREGAANTGELFF.

This clonotype has a handful of counts. The gene calls are TRBV20-1 and TRBJ2-3, with TRBD2 matching 8 bases. The CDR3 loop spans 16 amino acids. Losses at the gene ends were 8 bases for V and 2 bases for J; bases not matched to a gene: 15. The germline CDR1 and CDR2 sequences are DFQATT and SNEGSKA (reference sequence). The CDR3 loop reads CSPATGTREITDTQYF. In nucleotides, the CDR3 is TGCAGTCCAGCCACCGGGACTAGGGAAATCACAGATACGCAGTATTTT.

This clonotype appeared a few times. The chain has TRBV6-2 or TRBV6-3 and TRBJ2-2; 8 nucleotides line up with TRBD1. Germline V lookup: CDR1 MNHEY, CDR2 SVGEGT. The CDR3 loop spans 15 amino acids. V shed 2 bases and J 3 bases; nucleotides not matched to a gene: 2. The CDR3 nucleotides read TGTGCCAGCAGTTACGACAGGGGTTACACCGGGGAGCTGTTTTTT. As protein: CASSYDRGYTGELFF.

Of note for this clonotype: This may arise from a read error, as a much more abundant clone is one base away. V and J are TRBV2 and TRBJ2-7, with 7 bases fitting TRBD1. The CDR3 has 11 residues. V lost 5 bases, J lost 6 bases, and 1 base stayed unmatched. Germline-derived CDR1 and CDR2 are SNHLY and FYNNEI. The CDR3 sequence is CASSNRGEQYF. The DNA for the CDR3 is TGTGCCAGCAGTAACAGGGGCGAGCAGTACTTC.

This clonotype was found many times. The chain joins TRBV7-2 to TRBJ2-7; the match to TRBD1 covers 8 bases. The CDR3 contains 13 residues. Germline assignment: CDR1 SGHTA and CDR2 FQGNSA. Losses at the gene ends were 8 bases for V and 3 bases for J; bases not matched to a gene: 6. The CDR3, as DNA: TGTGCCAGCGGAGGGACAGGATACTACGAGCAGTACTTC. Residues: CASGGTGYYEQYF.

The rearrangement uses TRBV6-2 or TRBV6-3 and TRBJ2-6; D is unclear. Trimming pared 0 bases from V and 2 bases from J, leaving 5 bases between. Germline V lookup: CDR1 MNHEY, CDR2 SVGEGT. The CDR3 covers 15 residues. The CDR3 coding sequence is TGTGCCAGCAGTTACTCGATTGCTGGGGCCAACGTCCTGACTTTC. As protein: CASSYSIAGANVLTF.

This clonotype was recorded at least ten times. The chain joins TRBV19 to TRBJ2-1, with D possibly matching TRBD2 (6 bases). The CDR3 has 15 residues. V was clipped by 1 base and J by 10 bases, with 17 bases between them. Germline CDR1 LNHDA, CDR2 SQIVND (reference sequence). CDR3 residues: CASSIGRLAAGEQFF. CDR3 coding DNA: TGTGCCAGTAGTATAGGAAGGTTAGCGGCGGGGGAGCAGTTCTTC.